Each of the 14 T cell receptor beta chains below was sequenced from the same sample in a study of blood T cell repertoires in COVID-19. The protocol was immunoSEQ multiplex PCR, while the TCRdb copy is restricted to in-frame clones and leaves out a portion. The sample shows approximately 97,000 clones, around 85% of them seen only once. Sequenced input: peripheral blood. These receptors were taken from a human donor in a cohort sampled during active COVID-19.

The genes are TRBV3-1 (or the pseudogene TRBV3-2) and TRBJ2-7, with 7 bases fitting TRBD1. CDR1 LGHDT and CDR2 YNNKEL come from the germline V gene (reference sequence). V gave up 3 bases and J gave up 3 bases; unmatched junction bases: 5. This CDR3 is built from 14 residues. The CDR3 sequence is CASSQGQGDYEQYF. CDR3 DNA: TGTGCCAGCAGCCAGGGCCAGGGGGACTACGAGCAGTACTTC.

The chain recombines TRBV5-1 with TRBJ1-4; D is undetermined. V was clipped by 0 bases and J by 8 bases, with 11 bases between them. CDR3 length: 14 amino acids. Germline CDR1 is SGHRS and CDR2 is YFSETQ. The CDR3 sequence is CASSLGLGGEKLFF. CDR3 in DNA: TGCGCCAGCAGCTTGGGTCTGGGAGGCGAAAAACTGTTTTTT.

The chain has TRBV5-1 and TRBJ2-3; 9 bases align to TRBD2. The CDR3 is 16 residues long. The ends lost 3 bases at V and 0 bases at J; junction bases unmatched: 5. Germline CDR1 and CDR2: SGHRS and YFSETQ. The CDR3 spells CASSSSSGMSTDTQYF. CDR3 coding DNA: TGCGCCAGCAGCTCGTCTAGCGGGATGAGCACAGATACGCAGTATTTT.

The chain combines TRBV9 with TRBJ2-2; 7 bases agree with TRBD1. The CDR3 is made up of 14 amino acids. Germline assignment: CDR1 SGDLS and CDR2 YYNGEE. The V gene end was trimmed by 4 bases and the J gene end by 3 bases; junction bases not matched to a gene: 3. The CDR3 region is CASSLDRDTGELFF. In DNA form, the CDR3 reads TGTGCCAGCAGCCTTGACAGGGACACCGGGGAGCTGTTTTTT.

V is TRBV27 and J is TRBJ2-1; TRBD2 matches at 9 bases. Trimming removed 2 bases from V and 8 bases from J; junction bases left unmatched: 13. The CDR3 has 17 amino acids. The V gene's germline CDR1 is MNHEY and CDR2 SMNVEV (reference sequence). The CDR3 DNA follows: TGTGCCAGCAGTTTACTTGGCGGGAGGGCCCCATTCCATGAGCAGTTCTTC. Amino acids: CASSLLGGRAPFHEQFF.

The rearrangement joins TRBV29-1 to TRBJ2-3, with TRBD1 matching 7 bases. The CDR3 is 15 amino acids. Germline trimming cut 8 bases from V and 0 bases from J; bases unmatched to any gene: 11. CDR1 is SQVTM, CDR2 ANQGSEA, per germline. The CDR3 region is CSTSTGTASTDTQYF. In DNA, the CDR3 is TGCAGCACCTCCACCGGGACAGCGAGCACAGATACGCAGTATTTT.

The chain has TRBV9 and TRBJ2-5, with TRBD1 as a possible D gene (6 bases). Between the trimmed V and J ends, which lost 3 bases and 5 bases, there was a span of 20 bases. Germline V gene data show CDR1 as SGDLS and CDR2 as YYNGEE. This CDR3 has 16 amino acids. CDR3 loop: CASSEETGSGLETQYF. The CDR3 nucleotides are TGTGCCAGCAGCGAGGAAACAGGGAGTGGGTTGGAGACCCAGTACTTC.

This clone was seen just once. The chain joins TRBV18 to TRBJ1-5, with D tentatively TRBD1 (6 bases). V was cut by 2 bases and J by 1 base, with 15 bases left in between. CDR3 length equals 17 residues. The germline CDR1 and CDR2 sequences are KGHSH and LQKENI. CDR3 sequence (DNA): TGTGCCAGCTCACCAACCAGGGGCGGAATAAGCAATCAGCCCCAGCATTTT. This codes for CASSPTRGGISNQPQHF.

Here the CDR3 reads CASSRDTSNTGELFF. Here the CDR3 DNA reads TGTGCCAGCAGTAGGGACACGTCGAACACCGGGGAGCTGTTTTTT. This sequence joins TRBV2 and TRBJ2-2; possible D gene TRBD1, 6 bases. This CDR3 has 15 amino acids. Germline lookup yields CDR1 SNHLY and CDR2 FYNNEI. V lost 5 bases, J lost 0 bases, and 10 bases lay in between.

The chain employs TRBV7-9 and TRBJ1-1; TRBD1 agrees at 7 bases. V shed 1 base, J shed 10 bases, and the junction held 6 bases outside the gene matches. Germline CDR1 and CDR2: SEHNR and FQNEAQ (reference sequence). The CDR3 totals 13 residues. The CDR3 loop reads CASSLGQGGRAFF. The CDR3 region has the DNA TGTGCCAGCAGCTTAGGACAGGGTGGTAGAGCTTTCTTT. The full variable domain, completed using reference TRBV7-9 and TRBJ1-1, is DTGVSQNPRHKITKRGQNVTFRCDPISEHNRLYWYRQTLGQGPEFLTYFQNEAQLEKSRLLSDRFSAERPKGSFSTLEIQRTEQGDSAMYLCASSLGQGGRAFFGQGTRLTVV.

This clone was recorded a few times. J is TRBJ1-1 and V is TRBV7-9; D is perhaps TRBD1 (6 bases). Germline-derived CDR1 and CDR2 are SEHNR and FQNEAQ (reference sequence). The CDR3 covers 14 residues. The V and J ends lost 5 bases and 4 bases respectively, with 14 bases between them. The chain's CDR3 is CASSPTGRGTEAFF. DNA for the CDR3: TGTGCCAGCAGCCCGACAGGTAGGGGCACTGAAGCTTTCTTT.

The table lists this clone with a count of one. V is TRBV24-1 and J is TRBJ2-1; the match to TRBD1 covers 10 bases. Germline CDR1 reads KGHDR; CDR2 reads SFDVKD. The trim removed 4 bases at V and 7 bases at J, leaving 6 bases unmatched. CDR3 length: 15 residues. The CDR3 reads CATSERQGALNEQFF. The CDR3 nucleotides read TGTGCCACCAGTGAACGACAGGGGGCGCTGAATGAGCAGTTCTTC.

This clone is judged medium-sized. The rearrangement links TRBV6-5 to TRBJ1-6; D possibly corresponds to TRBD1 (6 bases). CDR3 length equals 13 residues. From germline, CDR1 is MNHEY and CDR2 SVGAGI. Between the trimmed V and J ends, which lost 6 bases and 10 bases, there was a span of 13 bases. The CDR3: CASSAHGQSPLHF. The CDR3 region has the DNA TGTGCCAGCAGCGCACACGGACAGTCACCCCTCCACTTT.

This clone was counted a few times. The chain recombines TRBV6-2 or TRBV6-3 with TRBJ1-5, with D possibly matching TRBD1 (6 bases). This CDR3 has 15 amino acids. V lost 3 bases to trimming and J lost 3 bases, with 12 bases between them. CDR1 and CDR2 (germline): MNHEY, SVGEGT. CDR3 residues: CASSYRRGTNQPQHF. DNA for the CDR3: TGTGCCAGCAGTTATAGAAGGGGGACCAATCAGCCCCAGCATTTT.